A selection of T cell receptor beta chains follows, all from one sample in a study of T cell changes during pregnancy in multiple sclerosis. Repertoires were generated with immunoSEQ multiplex PCR, while TCRdb's copy carries only in-frame clones and drops some. The table shows 70,000 to 95,000 clones, with 90% to 95% occurring only once. This specimen consisted of peripheral blood, obtained in the first trimester of pregnancy. Every receptor here comes from a female donor with multiple sclerosis, enrolled in a pregnancy study. Each CDR3 is given with its conserved first and last residue. A D gene is named only where the DNA matches it firmly. Clone size appears in some rows only: once, few, many, or a class for an expanded clone.

v_call: TRBV19; cdr3_length: 15; j_call: TRBJ1-5; d_call: -; clone_size: -; cdr3_nt: TGTGCCAGTAGTATAGTGGGAGGGGCAAATCAGCCCCAGCATTTT; cdr3_aa: CASSIVGGANQPQHF
v_call: TRBV4-1; cdr3_length: 18; j_call: TRBJ2-1; d_call: -; clone_size: -; cdr3_nt: -; cdr3_aa: CASSQFYSGQGAYNEQFF
v_call: TRBV2; cdr3_length: 15; j_call: TRBJ2-7; d_call: TRBD1; clone_size: -; cdr3_nt: TGTGCCAGCAGACTGACAGGGTTGGGGACCTACGAGCAGTACTTC; cdr3_aa: CASRLTGLGTYEQYF
v_call: TRBV15; cdr3_length: 14; j_call: TRBJ1-1; d_call: -; clone_size: -; cdr3_nt: TGTGCCACCAGCAGAGAACAGATAAACACTGAAGCTTTCTTT; cdr3_aa: CATSREQINTEAFF
v_call: TRBV15; cdr3_length: 15; j_call: TRBJ1-4; d_call: -; clone_size: -; cdr3_nt: TGTGCCACCAGCCTGGACAGCGCAACTAATGAAAAACTGTTTTTT; cdr3_aa: CATSLDSATNEKLFF
v_call: TRBV9; cdr3_length: 16; j_call: TRBJ2-7; d_call: TRBD1; clone_size: few; cdr3_nt: TGTGCCAGCAGCACCGACAGGGAGTACAACTCCTACGAGCAGTACTTC; cdr3_aa: CASSTDREYNSYEQYF
v_call: TRBV9; cdr3_length: 15; j_call: TRBJ1-5; d_call: -; clone_size: -; cdr3_nt: TGTGCCAGCAGCGCCACAGGGTATAGCAATCAGCCCCAGCATTTT; cdr3_aa: CASSATGYSNQPQHF
v_call: TRBV6-1; cdr3_length: 14; j_call: TRBJ1-1; d_call: -; clone_size: -; cdr3_nt: TGTGCCAGCAGTGAGACAGGTTCTCACACTGAAGCTTTCTTT; cdr3_aa: CASSETGSHTEAFF
v_call: TRBV13; cdr3_length: 18; j_call: TRBJ1-6; d_call: TRBD1; clone_size: -; cdr3_nt: TGTGCCAGCAGCTTAGCGGATCGGACAGGGGTGAACAATTCACCCCTCCACTTT; cdr3_aa: CASSLADRTGVNNSPLHF
v_call: TRBV15; cdr3_length: 15; j_call: TRBJ1-4; d_call: -; clone_size: -; cdr3_nt: TGTGCCACCAGCAGAACAGGACTAGCTAATGAAAAACTGTTTTTT; cdr3_aa: CATSRTGLANEKLFF
v_call: TRBV7-8; cdr3_length: 17; j_call: TRBJ2-5; d_call: TRBD2; clone_size: -; cdr3_nt: TGTGCCAGCAGTCACCGATTAGGACTAGCGGGGTGGGAGACCCAGTACTTC; cdr3_aa: CASSHRLGLAGWETQYF
v_call: TRBV29-1; cdr3_length: 11; j_call: TRBJ1-1; d_call: -; clone_size: few; cdr3_nt: TGCAGCGTTGACAGGAGGACTGAAGCTTTCTTT; cdr3_aa: CSVDRRTEAFF
v_call: TRBV5-1; cdr3_length: 14; j_call: TRBJ2-5; d_call: TRBD1; clone_size: -; cdr3_nt: TGCGCCAGCAGCACCGGGACAGCTGGAGAGACCCAGTACTTC; cdr3_aa: CASSTGTAGETQYF
v_call: TRBV18; cdr3_length: 15; j_call: TRBJ1-1; d_call: -; clone_size: -; cdr3_nt: TGTGCCAGCTTCACCATGGGGGCGAAGAACACTGAAGCTTTCTTT; cdr3_aa: CASFTMGAKNTEAFF
v_call: TRBV6-1; cdr3_length: 14; j_call: TRBJ1-6; d_call: TRBD1; clone_size: -; cdr3_nt: TGCGCCAGCAGTGGGGACAGGGGCAATTCACCCCTCCACTTT; cdr3_aa: CASSGDRGNSPLHF
v_call: TRBV19; cdr3_length: 18; j_call: TRBJ2-1; d_call: -; clone_size: -; cdr3_nt: TGTGCCAGTAGTATAGACCCGGACAGCCACGGGACCTACAATGAGCAGTTCTTC; cdr3_aa: CASSIDPDSHGTYNEQFF
v_call: TRBV18; cdr3_length: 15; j_call: TRBJ1-5; d_call: TRBD1; clone_size: -; cdr3_nt: TGTGCCAGCTCGCCCCGAGACAGGGGCAATCAGCCCCAGCATTTT; cdr3_aa: CASSPRDRGNQPQHF
v_call: TRBV6-1; cdr3_length: 13; j_call: TRBJ2-7; d_call: TRBD1; clone_size: once; cdr3_nt: TGTGCCAGCAGTGAACTTATCCGGGACAGGCAGTACTTC; cdr3_aa: CASSELIRDRQYF
v_call: TRBV5-4; cdr3_length: 15; j_call: TRBJ1-1; d_call: TRBD1; clone_size: -; cdr3_nt: TGTGCCAGCAGCAAAGTCCCGGGACAGGGGACGAGAGCTTTCTTT; cdr3_aa: CASSKVPGQGTRAFF
v_call: TRBV5-6; cdr3_length: 12; j_call: TRBJ1-4; d_call: -; clone_size: -; cdr3_nt: TGTGCCAGCAGCTTCCAGAATGAAAAACTGTTTTTT; cdr3_aa: CASSFQNEKLFF
v_call: TRBV7-2; cdr3_length: 18; j_call: TRBJ1-6; d_call: -; clone_size: -; cdr3_nt: TGTGCCAGCAGCTTAATATACCCTCGACAGGCCGAGGATTCACCCCTCCACTTT; cdr3_aa: CASSLIYPRQAEDSPLHF
v_call: TRBV2; cdr3_length: 14; j_call: TRBJ1-5; d_call: -; clone_size: -; cdr3_nt: TGTGCCAGCAGCCCCGGGGGGGGCTGGGGGCCCCAGCATTTT; cdr3_aa: CASSPGGGWGPQHF
v_call: TRBV10-3; cdr3_length: 15; j_call: TRBJ2-5; d_call: -; clone_size: once; cdr3_nt: TGTGCCATCAGTGAGCCTTATGGCCACCAAGAGACCCAGTACTTC; cdr3_aa: CAISEPYGHQETQYF
v_call: TRBV6-6; cdr3_length: 14; j_call: TRBJ2-7; d_call: TRBD1; clone_size: -; cdr3_nt: TGTGCCAGCAGAGACAGGGGGCGCCCCTACGAGCAGTACTTC; cdr3_aa: CASRDRGRPYEQYF
v_call: TRBV11-2; cdr3_length: 15; j_call: TRBJ1-4; d_call: TRBD1; clone_size: -; cdr3_nt: TGTGCCAGCAGCTTAGGGACAGGGGGAAATGAAAAACTGTTTTTT; cdr3_aa: CASSLGTGGNEKLFF
v_call: TRBV7-3; cdr3_length: 12; j_call: TRBJ2-1; d_call: -; clone_size: -; cdr3_nt: TGTGCCAGCAGCTTAATCGGTCATGAGCAGTTCTTC; cdr3_aa: CASSLIGHEQFF
v_call: TRBV6-5; cdr3_length: 15; j_call: TRBJ2-5; d_call: -; clone_size: -; cdr3_nt: TGTGCCAGCAGTTTCGGGGCGGGGAATAAAGAGACCCAGTACTTC; cdr3_aa: CASSFGAGNKETQYF
v_call: TRBV19; cdr3_length: 15; j_call: TRBJ1-3; d_call: TRBD1; clone_size: once; cdr3_nt: TGTGCCAGTAGTCTCCCCGACAGGGCTGGAAACACCATATATTTT; cdr3_aa: CASSLPDRAGNTIYF
v_call: TRBV5-5; cdr3_length: 14; j_call: TRBJ1-1; d_call: -; clone_size: -; cdr3_nt: TGTGCCAGCAGTCTAGACAGATCGAACACTGAAGCTTTCTTT; cdr3_aa: CASSLDRSNTEAFF
v_call: TRBV18; cdr3_length: 14; j_call: TRBJ2-7; d_call: TRBD1; clone_size: -; cdr3_nt: TGTGCCAGCTCACCCATAACCGGACAGGACGAGCAGTACTTC; cdr3_aa: CASSPITGQDEQYF
v_call: TRBV10-2; cdr3_length: 15; j_call: TRBJ1-1; d_call: -; clone_size: -; cdr3_nt: TGCGCCAGCAGGGACGGACAAATTTGGGACACTGAAGCTTTCTTT; cdr3_aa: CASRDGQIWDTEAFF
v_call: TRBV6-5; cdr3_length: 12; j_call: TRBJ2-5; d_call: -; clone_size: -; cdr3_nt: TGTGCCAGCAGGCGGGGACCAGAGACCCAGTACTTC; cdr3_aa: CASRRGPETQYF
v_call: TRBV6-5; cdr3_length: 15; j_call: TRBJ1-1; d_call: TRBD1; clone_size: -; cdr3_nt: TGTGCCAGCAGTTACTCTGGGACAGCGAGCACTGAAGCTTTCTTT; cdr3_aa: CASSYSGTASTEAFF
v_call: TRBV6-5; cdr3_length: 13; j_call: TRBJ1-2; d_call: -; clone_size: -; cdr3_nt: TGTGCCAGCAGTTACTCGTTAGGGAGCGGCTACACCTTC; cdr3_aa: CASSYSLGSGYTF
v_call: TRBV20-1; cdr3_length: 11; j_call: TRBJ2-5; d_call: -; clone_size: -; cdr3_nt: TGCAGTGCTGAGGACCAAGAGACCCAGTACTTC; cdr3_aa: CSAEDQETQYF
v_call: TRBV21-1; cdr3_length: 16; j_call: TRBJ1-6; d_call: -; clone_size: -; cdr3_nt: TGTGCCACCTATGGGGCGGGGACAGGGAAAGATCCACCCCTCCACTTT; cdr3_aa: CATYGAGTGKDPPLHF
v_call: TRBV2; cdr3_length: 13; j_call: TRBJ2-7; d_call: -; clone_size: -; cdr3_nt: TGTGCCAGCAGTGAAGCCGGTCCCTCCGAGCAGTACTTC; cdr3_aa: CASSEAGPSEQYF
v_call: TRBV19; cdr3_length: 17; j_call: TRBJ2-5; d_call: TRBD2; clone_size: -; cdr3_nt: TGTGCCAGTAGTCGTGGGACTAGCGGGGGAGTACAAGAGACCCAGTACTTC; cdr3_aa: CASSRGTSGGVQETQYF
v_call: TRBV27; cdr3_length: 14; j_call: TRBJ2-7; d_call: -; clone_size: once; cdr3_nt: TGTGCCAGCAGTTTTGCCTTTAGCTCCTACGAGCAGTACTTC; cdr3_aa: CASSFAFSSYEQYF
v_call: TRBV19; cdr3_length: 21; j_call: TRBJ1-5; d_call: TRBD1; clone_size: -; cdr3_nt: TGTGCCAGGGAAAGACAGGGAAGGAGGGCCCCACCCTTCGATAGCAATCAGCCCCAGCATTTT; cdr3_aa: CARERQGRRAPPFDSNQPQHF
v_call: TRBV5-1; cdr3_length: 13; j_call: TRBJ2-7; d_call: -; clone_size: -; cdr3_nt: TGCGCCAGCAGTAGCCAGGGCACAAGGGAGCAGTACTTC; cdr3_aa: CASSSQGTREQYF
v_call: TRBV20-1; cdr3_length: 11; j_call: TRBJ2-7; d_call: -; clone_size: -; cdr3_nt: TGCAGTGCTAGTGGCCCGGGAGAGCAGTACTTC; cdr3_aa: CSASGPGEQYF
v_call: TRBV5-1; cdr3_length: 14; j_call: TRBJ2-3; d_call: -; clone_size: once; cdr3_nt: TGCGCCAGCAGCTTGTCAGGGGGCACAGATACGCAGTATTTT; cdr3_aa: CASSLSGGTDTQYF
v_call: TRBV6-1; cdr3_length: 13; j_call: TRBJ2-5; d_call: -; clone_size: -; cdr3_nt: TGTGCCAGCAGTGAAAACCTTCGGGAGACCCAGTACTTC; cdr3_aa: CASSENLRETQYF
v_call: TRBV28; cdr3_length: 14; j_call: TRBJ2-3; d_call: TRBD2; clone_size: -; cdr3_nt: TGTGCCAGCATTAGCGGGGGGATCACAGATACGCAGTATTTT; cdr3_aa: CASISGGITDTQYF
v_call: TRBV2; cdr3_length: 14; j_call: TRBJ2-7; d_call: TRBD1; clone_size: -; cdr3_nt: TGTGCCAGCAGTACAGGGGGCGCCTCCTACGAGCAGTACTTC; cdr3_aa: CASSTGGASYEQYF
v_call: TRBV19; cdr3_length: 14; j_call: TRBJ2-3; d_call: -; clone_size: -; cdr3_nt: TGTGCCAGTAGTATAAGGACAGACACAGATACGCAGTATTTT; cdr3_aa: CASSIRTDTDTQYF
v_call: TRBV30; cdr3_length: 13; j_call: TRBJ2-5; d_call: -; clone_size: once; cdr3_nt: TGTGCCTGGAGAACGGGGGGCCTAGAGACCCAGTACTTC; cdr3_aa: CAWRTGGLETQYF